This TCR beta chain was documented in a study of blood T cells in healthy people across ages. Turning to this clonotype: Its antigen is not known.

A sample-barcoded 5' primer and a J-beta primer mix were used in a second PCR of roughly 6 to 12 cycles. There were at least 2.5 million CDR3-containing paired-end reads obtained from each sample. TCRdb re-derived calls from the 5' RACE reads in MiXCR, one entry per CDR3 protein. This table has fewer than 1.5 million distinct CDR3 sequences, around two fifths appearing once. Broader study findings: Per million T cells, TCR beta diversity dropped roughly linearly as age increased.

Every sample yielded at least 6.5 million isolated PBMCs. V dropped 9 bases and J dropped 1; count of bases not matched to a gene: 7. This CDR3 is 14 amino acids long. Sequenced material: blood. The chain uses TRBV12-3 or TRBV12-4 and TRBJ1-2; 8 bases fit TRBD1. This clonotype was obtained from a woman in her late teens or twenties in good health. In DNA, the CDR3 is TGTGCCAGTAACGACAGGGGCAATAACTATGGCTACACCTTC. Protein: CASNDRGNNYGYTF.